This TCR beta chain is drawn from a study of PD-L1 blockade in urothelial cancer listed by TCRdb under 2017. For context, the study as a whole: Therapy was started in the mid-2010s for all patients, and atezolizumab 1,200 mg was administered intravenously every 3 weeks. About 90% of the 29 patients were identified as males with urothelial cancer of bladder origin, and a prior smoking history was reported by 18 of 29 patients. An ECOG performance status of 0 or 1 was recorded for the patients, and 0 to 3 prior chemotherapy regimens had been received by the patients. Blood samples were analyzed at 3 weeks after treatment start (second dose) and at 6 weeks after treatment start. A median of roughly 140,000 T cells and 80,000 to 100,000 unique TCRs was obtained from blood samples, and a median clonality of roughly 0.082 was observed. The study was an exploratory multi-omic analysis of somatic, immune and clinical correlates of response to PD-L1 blockade with atezolizumab in urothelial cancer. Pretreatment tumor samples, along with matched peripheral blood serially collected before and after atezolizumab treatment, were subjected to TCR sequencing. Progression-free survival longer than 6 months counted as durable clinical benefit, and TCR features were additionally tested against both progression-free and overall survival. In the same patients, pretreatment tumors underwent whole exome sequencing and RNA sequencing in addition to TCR sequencing. About 10 patients reached durable clinical benefit, while about 19 patients did not. Under 30 patients had pretreatment blood TCR-seq, roughly 25 had at least one posttreatment blood collection, and roughly 25 had tumor TCR-seq.

Results the study describes overall, beyond this receptor: Patients with durable benefit showed greater expansion of tumor-associated TCR clones in peripheral blood 3 weeks after starting treatment (n ≈ 21, p = 0.022). A pretreatment peripheral blood TCR clonality below the median was linked to improved progression-free and overall survival. Because of the small sample size (n ≈ 27) and the many exploratory analyses performed, the results are intended to be regarded as hypothesis-generating.

Synthetic TCR analog templates were spiked into each PCR so that absolute template abundance could be estimated from read counts. The immunoSEQ assay used bias-controlled V and J gene primers to amplify TCRbeta CDR3 regions from genomic DNA. Sequencing of rearranged TCRbeta segments was performed at approximately 20X coverage. The study's own analysis went as follows. Sequencing errors were corrected by clustering and CDR3s were annotated against IMGT to assign V, D and J genes. Only productive TCRbeta rearrangements were used in downstream analyses, excluding out-of-frame or stop-codon sequences. Clonality was computed as one minus Shannon entropy normalized by the log of the number of unique productive sequences. Clones differing between time points or between blood and tumor were identified by Fisher's exact test with Benjamini-Hochberg correction at adjusted p below 0.01. The immuneACCESS repertoire file appears here via TCRdb, limited to in-frame rearrangements. These files lack a portion of the clones; in checked studies, under half of the deficit traces to unresolved V genes, and the cause of the others is not known. V, J and clone size reflect that table, while D and trimming were determined from the DNA. The sample contains roughly 49,000 clones, more than 70% of them found a single time. The ten top clones hold about 20% of the sample.

V lost 5 bases and J lost 2 bases, and the count of bases not matched to a germline gene is 12. Reading the germline V gene gives CDR1 LGHNA and CDR2 YNFKEQ. The CDR3 numbers 17 residues from cysteine through phenylalanine. Here the CDR3 DNA is all that survives: 51 bases in frame from base 1. This clone showed up just a few times. Its target antigen remains unknown. Base quality data are lacking; no much larger clone is found one base away. Per the publication, the time point label means: pretreatment peripheral blood. The cohort comprised 30 or so patients with locally advanced or metastatic urothelial carcinoma treated at Memorial Sloan Kettering on a trial protocol. Peripheral blood mononuclear cells were collected pretreatment and during treatment, at between 1 and 8 total time points per patient. The Qiagen DNeasy Blood extraction kit was used to purify genomic DNA from total PBMCs and tumor samples. PBMCs were collected pretreatment and during treatment, and were isolated and stored as previously described.

The rearranged segments are TRBV4-2 and TRBJ2-3; the junction holds 8 bases that match TRBD2. Sequenced here: PBMCs, sampled around atezolizumab (anti-PD-L1) treatment. The clonotype was recovered from a man aged 55 to 70 with urothelial cancer. Here is the DNA: TGTGCCAGCAGCGGGACCTTTAGCGGGGTACCCACAGATACGCAGTATTTT. The translation is CASSGTFSGVPTDTQYF.